This TCR beta chain was recovered during a study of patients and donors after allogeneic stem cell transplantation. MiXCR was run by TCRdb on the RT-PCR reads, yielding one entry per CDR3 protein. The repertoire holds about a million distinct CDR3 sequences, with more than 15% as singletons. This CDR3 has 15 amino acids. Germline lookup yields CDR1 MNHEY and CDR2 SVGEGT. Unmatched junction bases numbered 0, after V lost 2 bases and J lost 2 bases. This chain connects TRBV6-2 or TRBV6-3 to TRBJ2-1; TRBD2 agrees at 10 bases. This clonotype was sampled from a human donor who was either an allogeneic HSCT recipient or a stem cell or donor lymphocyte infusion donor (not recorded which). It is not recorded whose cells these are; they may come from a transplant donor. What was sequenced was blood, either unsorted or a sorted T cell fraction (not recorded which). The CDR3 nucleotides read TGTGCCAGCAGTTACGGACTAGCGGCCTACAATGAGCAGTTCTTC. This gives the protein CASSYGLAAYNEQFF.